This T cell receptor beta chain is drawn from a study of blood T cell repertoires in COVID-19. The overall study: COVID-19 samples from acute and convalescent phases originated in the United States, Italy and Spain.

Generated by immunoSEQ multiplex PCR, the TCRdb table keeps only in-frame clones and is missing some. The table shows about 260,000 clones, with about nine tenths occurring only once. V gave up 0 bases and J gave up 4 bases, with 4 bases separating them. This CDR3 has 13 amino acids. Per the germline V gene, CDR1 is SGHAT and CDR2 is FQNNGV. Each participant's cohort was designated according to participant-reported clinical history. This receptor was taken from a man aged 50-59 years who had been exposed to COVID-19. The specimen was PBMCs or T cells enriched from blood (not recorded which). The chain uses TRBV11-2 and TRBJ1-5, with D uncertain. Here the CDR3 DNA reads TGTGCCAGCAGCTTAGACGGGAATCAGCCCCAGCATTTT. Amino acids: CASSLDGNQPQHF.